This record looks at one TCR beta chain sequence and its context. The antigen remains unidentified. This sample was taken from a study of T cells after yellow fever vaccination. General study points: Though it reached lower strength, the secondary response hit its peak faster, day 5 versus 15. In FACS-sorted repertoires, abundant clonotypes from the bulk population could appear as contaminants. Post-booster reappearance was seen for most primary-vaccination clones (about 96% CD4, roughly 86% CD8).

The germline V gene has CDR1 DFQATT and CDR2 SNEGSKA (reference sequence). V lost 3 bases to trimming and J lost 3 bases; unmatched junction nucleotides: 5. The CDR3 consists of 13 residues. 5'RACE template switching added a universal primer site and UMIs to TCR cDNA. TCRdb ran MiXCR on the 5' RACE reads and lists one entry per CDR3 protein. The sample includes about 330,000 distinct CDR3 sequences, 8% to 9.5% of them seen just once. This chain joins TRBV20-1 and TRBJ2-7; 7 bases are a match to TRBD1. The TCR was taken from a man between 18 and 29 years old who received the YFV17D yellow fever vaccine. Sample: PBMCs, taken about 49 days after the first yellow fever vaccination. CDR3 coding DNA: TGCAGTGCTAGGACAGGGTCCGTCTACGAGCAGTACTTC. Its translation: CSARTGSVYEQYF.